This TCR beta chain was profiled in a study of control samples from healthy donors and cancer patients. The protocol was immunoSEQ multiplex PCR, while the TCRdb copy is restricted to in-frame clones and leaves out a portion. The table has 93,000 or so clones, about 89% seen once. The CDR3 consists of 13 residues. Germline CDR1 LGHDT, CDR2 YNNKEL (reference sequence). Germline trimming cut 4 bases from V and 4 bases from J; bases unmatched to any gene: 2. The receptor was derived from a man aged 60-69 years with lung cancer. What was sequenced was PBMCs. This chain uses TRBV3-1 (or the pseudogene TRBV3-2) with TRBJ1-2, with 8 bases identical to TRBD1. CDR3 loop: CASSRGQGYGYTF. For the CDR3, the DNA is TGTGCCAGCAGCCGAGGACAGGGCTATGGCTACACCTTC.